The 17 T cell receptor beta chains in this list originate from one sample, sequenced in a study of OX40 agonist ivuxolimab in advanced cancers. The library was prepared using the immunoSEQ multiplex PCR assay. TCRdb stores this immuneACCESS table with in-frame sequences only. Part of the clones is absent; in the studies checked, under half of the shortfall reflects unresolved V genes, and no reason is known for the rest. The sample data list about 83,000 clones, and about 88% of these were observed just once. In total, the top ten clones hold approximately 1.9% of the sample. Sequencing was performed on CD4+ or CD8+ T cells sorted from blood, taken in a trial of the OX40 agonist ivuxolimab. The receptors here all came from an adult with an advanced solid tumor such as melanoma, head and neck, liver or kidney cancer.

V is TRBV28 and J is TRBJ2-1; a possible D gene is TRBD1 (5 bases). The germline V gene has CDR1 MDHEN and CDR2 SYDVKM. V lost 4 bases, J lost 0 bases, and 22 bases lay in between. This CDR3 contains 19 residues. CDR3 sequence: CASSSPDTKLRSSYNEQFF. The CDR3 DNA reads as TGTGCCAGCAGTTCCCCGGACACGAAGCTTCGGAGCTCCTACAATGAGCAGTTCTTC.

This chain links TRBV20-1 with TRBJ1-2, with no clear D. Trimming stripped 3 bases from V and 7 bases from J, with 6 bases between. This CDR3 has 10 amino acids. Germline V gene sequence: CDR1 DFQATT, CDR2 SNEGSKA (reference sequence). Here the CDR3 reads CSARAGGYTF. CDR3 DNA: TGCAGTGCTAGGGCGGGTGGCTACACCTTC.

CDR3 in amino acids: CASSNQQGASYEQYF. The CDR3 DNA reads TGCGCCAGCAGCAATCAACAGGGGGCTTCCTACGAGCAGTACTTC. The chain has TRBV5-1 and TRBJ2-7, with 9 nucleotides matching TRBD1. Trimming took 4 bases from V and 1 from J; bases not matched to a gene: 6. The V gene's germline CDR1 is SGHRS and CDR2 YFSETQ. The CDR3 consists of 15 residues.

The chain employs TRBV9 and TRBJ1-2; no firm D call. CDR1 and CDR2 from the germline V gene are SGDLS and YYNGEE. There are 15 residues in the CDR3. The V end was cut by 4 bases, the J end by 2 bases, with 15 bases between. CDR3 DNA: TGTGCCAGCAGCACCAACCGTGGACTAAACTATGGCTACACCTTC. This translates into CASSTNRGLNYGYTF.

The gene calls are TRBV5-4 and TRBJ2-5, with 8 positions matching TRBD1. J lost 5 bases, V lost 4 bases, and 13 bases had no gene match. The CDR3 has 16 residues. CDR1 and CDR2 from the germline V gene are SGHNT and YYREEE (reference sequence). CDR3 nucleotides: TGTGCCAGCAGCGTGGGACAGGCTGCCGAAGTTGAGACCCAGTACTTC. Protein sequence: CASSVGQAAEVETQYF.

The chain recombines TRBV13 with TRBJ2-3; 8 nucleotides agree with TRBD2. Germline V gene sequence: CDR1 PRHDT, CDR2 FYEKMQ (reference sequence). The CDR3 length is 15 residues. The ends lost 4 bases at V and 4 bases at J; junction bases unmatched: 7. The CDR3 reads CASSSPAGGADTQYF. The CDR3 coding sequence is TGTGCCAGCAGCTCCCCGGCGGGGGGAGCAGATACGCAGTATTTT. Full variable domain (missing parts from reference TRBV13 and TRBJ2-3): AAGVIQSPRHLIKEKRETATLKCYPIPRHDTVYWYQQGPGQDPQFLISFYEKMQSDKGSIPDRFSAQQFSDYHSELNMSSLELGDSALYFCASSSPAGGADTQYFGPGTRLTVL.

This rearrangement joins TRBV11-3 to TRBJ2-3; D gene unclear. Germline CDR1 and CDR2: SGHNT and YENEEA. V was trimmed by 3 bases and J by 1 base, leaving 5 bases between them. This CDR3 contains 13 residues. This CDR3 reads CASSFPGTDTQYF. CDR3 bases: TGTGCCAGCAGCTTCCCCGGCACAGATACGCAGTATTTT.

In regard to this clone: This same CDR3 is encoded by further DNA sequences in the sample. CDR3 loop: CASSPGADYGYTF. CDR3 in DNA: TGTGCCAGCAGCCCCGGCGCGGACTATGGCTACACCTTC. The V call is TRBV6-5, the J call TRBJ1-2; D is ambiguous. Germline loops: CDR1 MNHEY, CDR2 SVGAGI. Trimming took 6 bases from V and 3 from J, leaving 11 bases between them. The CDR3 totals 13 residues.

The CDR3 sequence is CASSPGEGARGYTF. The CDR3 bases are TGCGCCAGCAGCCCCGGGGAGGGGGCGCGTGGCTACACCTTC. The chain joins TRBV5-1 to TRBJ1-2; 7 nucleotides match TRBD1. Looked up from germline, CDR1 is SGHRS and CDR2 is YFSETQ. J gave up 7 bases and V 4 bases, and 10 bases lay outside the gene matches. The CDR3 has 14 amino acids.

The rearrangement uses TRBV9 and TRBJ2-3, with unresolved D. Germline-derived CDR1 and CDR2 are SGDLS and YYNGEE. V gave up 3 bases and J gave up 2 bases, with 10 bases separating them. This CDR3 has 14 residues. CDR3 in DNA: TGTGCCAGCAGCGGGGTTGGCCCCACAGATACGCAGTATTTT. This translates into CASSGVGPTDTQYF.

The chain links TRBV19 to TRBJ2-7; a weak D match, TRBD2 (5 bases). The length of the CDR3 is 15 residues. The V gene lost 6 bases and the J gene lost 0 bases, with 15 bases spanning the gap. Germline CDR1 reads LNHDA; CDR2 reads SQIVND (reference sequence). The CDR3 is CASSPQSGLSYEQYF. The CDR3 region has the DNA TGTGCCAGTAGCCCCCAGTCCGGACTCTCCTACGAGCAGTACTTC.

This sequence joins TRBV29-1 and TRBJ2-5, with unresolved D. Trimming shortened V by 0 bases and J by 0 bases, and 5 bases separated the two germline ends. The CDR3 runs to 13 residues. CDR1 and CDR2 from the germline V gene are SQVTM and ANQGSEA. As DNA, the CDR3 is TGCAGCGTTGAAGATCCCTACCAAGAGACCCAGTACTTC. This sequence encodes CSVEDPYQETQYF.

The chain uses TRBV6-6 and TRBJ1-2; no firm D call. This CDR3 is built from 12 residues. Trimming stripped 4 bases from V and 8 bases from J, with 11 bases between. Germline V gives CDR1 MNHNY, CDR2 SVGAGI (reference sequence). This CDR3 is CASSSGRSGYTF. The DNA of the CDR3 is TGTGCCAGCAGTTCTGGACGCTCCGGCTACACCTTC.

The chain couples TRBV25-1 to TRBJ2-5; D may be TRBD2 (5 bases). Judging by the DNA end, TRBJ2-7 fits better; the J call may be wrong. Germline V gene lookup returns CDR1 MGHDK and CDR2 SYGVNS. The CDR3 has 13 amino acids. CDR3 sequence (DNA): TGTGCCAGCAGTGCGGACTCGACCTACGAGCAGTACTTC. This translates into CASSADSTYEQYF.

The chain carries TRBV10-3 and TRBJ1-5; D is uncertain. Germline CDR1 is ENHRY and CDR2 is SYGVKD. Trimming pared 0 bases from V and 0 bases from J, leaving 6 bases between. The CDR3 runs 15 residues. The CDR3 region has the DNA TGTGCCATCAGTGAGTCCACGAATAGCAATCAGCCCCAGCATTTT. As protein: CAISESTNSNQPQHF.

The CDR3 reads CASRAGGPTDTQYF. The CDR3 DNA reads as TGTGCCAGCCGCGCTGGCGGGCCGACAGATACGCAGTATTTT. The V and J genes are TRBV28 and TRBJ2-3; D is perhaps TRBD2 (5 bases). Trimming pared 8 bases from V and 3 bases from J, leaving 15 bases between. This CDR3 has 14 amino acids. CDR1 is MDHEN and CDR2 is SYDVKM in the germline V gene.

The CDR3 region has the DNA TGTGCCAGCGTCCACCTGAACACTGAAGCTTTCTTT. This sequence encodes CASVHLNTEAFF. This chain links TRBV2 with TRBJ1-1; no definite D call. The length of the CDR3 is 12 residues. The germline gives CDR1 SNHLY, CDR2 FYNNEI. V was pared by 8 bases and J by 0 bases, with 7 bases between.